This T cell receptor (beta chain) was documented in a study of cytomegalovirus exposure and HLA in healthy donors (dated by TCRdb to about 2017). Some background on the complete study: An earlier analysis of about 560 of the donors reported approximately 260 Gb of sequence data and 95 million to 140 million unique TCR beta sequences obtained from about 200 million T cells. An early release covering about 600 HLA-typed donors comprised about 300 gigabases of sequencing data and 85 million to 100 million unique TCR sequences. The genetic ancestry cluster associated with self-reported Caucasian donors included around 76% of the roughly 360 genotyped donors. The study was designed to test whether signatures of past pathogen exposure could be identified by cataloging public T cell receptors. The study profiled the T cell repertoires of 666 subjects by immunosequencing and related them to cytomegalovirus serostatus. Along with the approximately 670-subject first cohort, a separate validation cohort of over 90 different subjects was used. High-throughput TCR immunosequencing, statistical association of individual TCRs with disease status, and machine learning were combined to predict cytomegalovirus infection status. To study patterns of TCR occurrence, a later analysis re-analyzed previously published TCR beta repertoires from around 670 donors and added high-resolution HLA genotyping. The later analysis used no new phenotypic data to find candidate immune exposures, relying instead on TCR beta sequences and their occurrence across donors. An earlier analysis of some 500 of the donors applied high-throughput TCR beta sequencing to assess whether each TCR beta V gene segment acted as functional or pseudogenic. Donor age, sex, ethnicity and CMV serostatus were compiled alongside the repertoire data. Genome-wide SNP genotypes for about 65% of the roughly 670 donors were used in a later genetic analysis, which treated that subset as a discovery cohort. Every repertoire in the discovery cohort had been generated on one and the same sequencing platform. Class I and class II HLA loci were covered by the typing at four-digit resolution. Typing coverage varied by locus: roughly 620-630 donors for A, B, C, DRB1 and DQB1; 500 to 550 for DQA1; over 600 for DPA1; 450 to 480 for DPB1. Four to six DR-DQ haplotypes were handled as single units for association and clustering, since linkage in the cohort was strong. Across approximately 400 genotyped donors of the cohort, an average of about 250,000 unique TCR beta nucleotide sequences per donor were sequenced, and roughly 17% of those sequences were non-productive. Overall results and qualifications from the work: A later analysis found that TCR association rates varied across HLA loci, with DRB1 alleles showing the most associated TCRs and HLA-C alleles the fewest. The presence/absence analyses assumed that sequencing depth was roughly uniform across donors, and that assumption may not be true. A further reported finding was that TCR beta sequences accurately predicted the HLA-A and HLA-B alleles for most subjects in the first cohort. Broadly in line with IMGT annotations, most TCR beta V segments showed up in productive rearrangements about 87% or about 30% of the time in an earlier analysis of 587 of the donors. An association between a missense DCLRE1C variant and V-gene and J-gene trimming of TCR beta chains was found in a later genetic analysis and replicated in an independent cohort. Correlated functional status among segregating V segments might reflect linkage disequilibrium, but an unknown experimental factor could not be ruled out. A later analysis reported that several top co-occurrence clusters appeared linked to parvovirus B19, influenza, CMV and Epstein-Barr virus. A later analysis found that HLA-associated TCR beta chains were more clonally expanded and had lower generation probabilities than equally common non-associated chains. According to a later genetic analysis, donors in an Asian-associated ancestry cluster had fewer N-insertions in productive TCRs than the roughly 700-donor mean. Cytomegalovirus status was reported to be diagnosed by the classifier with high specificity and sensitivity in both the original and validation cohorts. Because some donors lacked HLA typing at each locus, the association tests relied only on the typed subset. Only TCR beta chains were sequenced in this cohort, and the absence of alpha or paired-chain data limited detectable features. While some public TCRs were present in many individuals, most TCR sequences turned up only very rarely across donors. The authors suggested that the approach could potentially be generalized to other disease states and immunological phenotypes. A cluster of highly shared sequence variants was judged likely to represent a technical artifact of the sequencing pipeline. At a false discovery rate of 0.05, a later analysis linked some 18,000 TCR beta sequences to specific HLA alleles. A later analysis found that most CMV-associated TCR beta chains appeared HLA-restricted, with HLA associations seemingly driven largely by CMV exposure. When HLA alleles, especially DR and DQ, strongly co-occurred, attributing TCR associations to individual alleles was difficult. Because counts were too low, seventeen rarely observed V segments, including chromosome 9 orphons, were excluded from the earlier analysis of a few hundred of the donors. In the study, approximately 160 TCR beta chains were listed as associated with cytomegalovirus. Some IMGT-functional V segments, including TRBV6-2 and TRBV6-3, could not be distinguished by the 87-base-pair reads and were therefore excluded. In vitro tests confirmed that a few of the cytomegalovirus-associated TCR beta chains recognize cytomegalovirus antigens. For the cohort, immune exposure information was limited to CMV serostatus.

The cohort consisted of approximately 670 healthy bone marrow donors. At the time of sampling, every cohort member was nominally healthy, though immune exposures that went unrecorded were likely present. The donor tested CMV seropositive, placing the donor among the 250 to 350 seropositive members of the cohort. Each donor provided a peripheral blood sample, and peripheral blood mononuclear cells were used for TCR beta sequencing. The Qiagen DNeasy Blood Extraction Kit was used to extract genomic DNA from the blood cell samples. Receptors were amplified or captured by the immunoSEQ multiplex PCR assay. For the multiplex PCR, a mixture combining 60 forward primers for TCR Vbeta segments and 13 reverse primers for TCR Jbeta segments was used. The CDR3 region of rearranged TCR beta genes was amplified from genomic DNA with a multiplex PCR assay. The amplified TCR beta libraries were sequenced on the Illumina HiSeq System as 87-base-pair reads. In the original analysis: Across the 500 to 850 repertoires, a later analysis counted approximately 83 million unique TCR beta chains, roughly 11 million of which were shared by at least two donors. To remove PCR and sequencing errors, raw reads were error-corrected and collapsed into unique sequences using a nearest-neighbor algorithm that merged closely related sequences. V, D and J gene segments were assigned by aligning CDR3 sequences to IMGT reference sequences. For a sequence to be retained, a match of at least six nucleotides was required to both a V gene segment and a J gene segment. Rearrangements were classified as productive when the CDR3 lacked stop codons and remained in frame with V and J, and all other rearrangements were classified as non-productive. CDR3 was defined by IMGT convention, running from the second conserved V-encoded cysteine to the conserved J-encoded phenylalanine. In an earlier analysis of just under 600 of the donors, sequences lacking an unambiguous match to a single V gene segment were excluded. In an earlier analysis of 450 to 750 of the donors, a V segment was called functional when productive rearrangements were above 56.7%, and segregating when the standard deviation between donors exceeded 5%. To diagnose cytomegalovirus status from the catalog of TCR beta chain sequences, a statistical classification framework was built. In a later analysis, V and J genes were assigned by comparing TCR nucleotide sequences against IMGT/GENE-DB human TR gene sequences. Using the TCRdist pipeline, a later analysis assigned CDR3 sequences along with most-parsimonious VDJ recombination scenarios. In a later analysis, each TCR beta chain was defined by its CDR3 amino acid sequence together with its V-gene family, and reads without a unique V-gene family were excluded. To address suspected cross-contamination and a sequencing artifact, a later analysis removed approximately 590 highly shared, low-generation-probability nucleotide sequences. For each public chain, a later analysis derived a clonal expansion index from normalized ranks of inferred template counts within each repertoire. Generation probabilities in a later analysis came from a VDJ recombination model fitted to out-of-frame rearrangements, and those results were checked against IGoR. In a later analysis, TCR-TCR, TCR-HLA and TCR-CMV co-occurrence was scored with hypergeometric tests, and a repertoire-size bias correction was applied to TCR pairs. False discovery rates were estimated in a later analysis by permuting HLA or CMV assignments 20 times. In a later analysis, co-occurring TCRs were grouped using DBSCAN, with TCRdist sequence similarity added in when clustering inside HLA-allele-positive subsets. Repertoires with fewer than 30,000 or more than 120,000 public chains were left out of co-occurrence clustering, as were roughly five repertoires with anomalous nucleotide sharing. What TCRdb holds here is the immuneACCESS table cut down to in-frame rearrangements. Part of the clones is not present; checked against another copy, under half of the missing clones reflect an unresolved V gene, and the others are unexplained. The V and J calls and clone size come from that table; D and trimming were worked out from the DNA. The sample has more than 65,000 clones on record, about 74% of them singletons. The ten largest clones represent 11% of the sample.

The CDR3 spans 15 residues, from the cysteine through the phenylalanine. Only CDR3 DNA is held: 45 bases, read in frame from base 1. V and J are truncated by 4 bases and 0 bases respectively, leaving an intervening sequence of 9 bases. CDR1 and CDR2 are read off the germline V gene as KGHSH and LQKENI. Notes on this clone: The antigen this receptor binds is unknown. No much larger clonotype is one base removed from it; base qualities were not supplied.

The TCR comes from a woman aged 55 to 70 in good health and CMV-seropositive. Sequencing was done on a sample of PBMCs. The chain joins TRBV18 to TRBJ1-4; no D gene can be assigned with confidence. The CDR3 region has the sequence CASSQYSSTNEKLFF. In nucleotides, the sequence is TGTGCCAGCTCACAATACAGCTCAACTAATGAAAAACTGTTTTTT. Here the CDR3 is joined to the reference TRBV18 and TRBJ1-4 genes, and the full variable domain is: NAGVMQNPRHLVRRRGQEARLRCSPMKGHSHVYWYRQLPEEGLKFMVYLQKENIIDESGMPKERFSAEFPKEGPSILRIQQVVRGDSAAYFCASSQYSSTNEKLFFGSGTQLSVL.